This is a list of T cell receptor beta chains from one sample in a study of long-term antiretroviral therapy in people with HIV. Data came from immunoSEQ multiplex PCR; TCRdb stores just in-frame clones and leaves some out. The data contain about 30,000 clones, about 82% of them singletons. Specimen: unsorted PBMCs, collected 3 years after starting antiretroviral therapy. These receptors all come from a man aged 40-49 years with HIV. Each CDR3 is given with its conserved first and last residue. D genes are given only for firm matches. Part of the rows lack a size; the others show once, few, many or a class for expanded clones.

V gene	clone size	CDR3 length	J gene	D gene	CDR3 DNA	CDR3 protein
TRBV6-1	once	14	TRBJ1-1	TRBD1	TGTGCCACCACCACCGAAAGGGGGCTCACTGAAGCTTTCTTT	CATTTERGLTEAFF
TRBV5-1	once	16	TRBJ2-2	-	TGCGCCAGCAGCCTGCTAAGCAGGGCGAACACCGGGGAGCTGTTTTTT	CASSLLSRANTGELFF
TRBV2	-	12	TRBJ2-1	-	TGTGCCAGCAGTCCTACCACTAGCATACAGTTCTTC	CASSPTTSIQFF
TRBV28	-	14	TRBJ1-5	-	TGTGCCAGCAGTTGGCGGGGTAGCAATCAGCCCCAGCATTTT	CASSWRGSNQPQHF
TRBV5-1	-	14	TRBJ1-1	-	TGCGCCAGCAGCTCTTTGAACACGAACACTGAAGCTTTCTTT	CASSSLNTNTEAFF
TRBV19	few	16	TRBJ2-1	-	TGTGCCAGTAGTTACCTGGAGGGCTTAGGGGTTAATGAGCAGTTCTTC	CASSYLEGLGVNEQFF
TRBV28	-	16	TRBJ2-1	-	TGTGCCAGCACTACCGGCCGTCCCCCGACCGTCGGTGAGCAGTTCTTC	CASTTGRPPTVGEQFF
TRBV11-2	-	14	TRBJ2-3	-	TGTGCCAGCAGCTTATCCCCCCTCACAGATACGCAGTATTTT	CASSLSPLTDTQYF
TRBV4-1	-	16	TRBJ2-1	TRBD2	TGCGCCAGCAGCCAGGGGACTAGCGGATTCTACAATGAGCAGTTCTTC	CASSQGTSGFYNEQFF
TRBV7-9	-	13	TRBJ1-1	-	TGTGCCAGCAGCGTTCAGCCTAACACTGAAGCTTTCTTT	CASSVQPNTEAFF
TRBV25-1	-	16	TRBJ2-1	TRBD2	TGTGCCAGCAGTGATACAGCGGGGGGTAATTACAATGAGCAGTTCTTC	CASSDTAGGNYNEQFF
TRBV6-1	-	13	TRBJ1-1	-	TGTGCCAGCATTGTTCAGGGGAACACTGAAGCTTTCTTT	CASIVQGNTEAFF
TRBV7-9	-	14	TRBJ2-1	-	TGTGCCAGCAGTTTCCGGGCCGCAATACCGACACAGTTCTTC	CASSFRAAIPTQFF